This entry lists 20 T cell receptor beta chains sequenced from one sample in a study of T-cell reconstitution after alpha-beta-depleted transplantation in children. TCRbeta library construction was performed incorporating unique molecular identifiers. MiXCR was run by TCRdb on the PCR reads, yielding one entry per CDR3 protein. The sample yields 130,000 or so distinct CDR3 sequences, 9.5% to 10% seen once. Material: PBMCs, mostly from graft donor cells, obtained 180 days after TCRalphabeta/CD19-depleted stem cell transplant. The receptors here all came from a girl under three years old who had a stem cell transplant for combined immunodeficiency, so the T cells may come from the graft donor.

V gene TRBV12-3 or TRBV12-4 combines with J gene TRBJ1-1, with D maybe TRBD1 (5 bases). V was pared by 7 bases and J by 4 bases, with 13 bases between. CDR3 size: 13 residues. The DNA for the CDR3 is TGTGCCAGCATTCCTCGACAGCTCACTGAAGCTTTCTTT. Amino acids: CASIPRQLTEAFF.

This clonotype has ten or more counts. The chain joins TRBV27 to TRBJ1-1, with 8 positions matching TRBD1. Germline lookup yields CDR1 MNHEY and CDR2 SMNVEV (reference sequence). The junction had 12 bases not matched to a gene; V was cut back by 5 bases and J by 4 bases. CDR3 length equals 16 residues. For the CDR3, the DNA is TGTGCCAGCAGTCTCTCCAGGGGGCAAGGAAGCACTGAAGCTTTCTTT. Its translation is CASSLSRGQGSTEAFF.

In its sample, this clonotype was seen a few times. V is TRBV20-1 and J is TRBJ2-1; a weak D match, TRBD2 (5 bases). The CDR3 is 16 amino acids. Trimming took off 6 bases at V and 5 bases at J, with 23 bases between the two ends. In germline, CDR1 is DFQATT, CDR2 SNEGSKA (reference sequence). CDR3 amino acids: CSADPSSESPHNEQFF. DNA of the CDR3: TGCAGTGCCGACCCTAGCTCCGAGTCCCCTCACAATGAGCAGTTCTTC.

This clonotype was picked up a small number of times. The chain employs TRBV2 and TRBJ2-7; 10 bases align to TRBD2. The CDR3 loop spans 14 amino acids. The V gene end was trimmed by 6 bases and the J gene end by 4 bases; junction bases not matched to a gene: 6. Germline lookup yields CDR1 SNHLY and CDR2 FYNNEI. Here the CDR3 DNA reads TGTGCCAGCAGCGCTAGCGGGAGAGGGTACGAGCAGTACTTC. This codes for CASSASGRGYEQYF.

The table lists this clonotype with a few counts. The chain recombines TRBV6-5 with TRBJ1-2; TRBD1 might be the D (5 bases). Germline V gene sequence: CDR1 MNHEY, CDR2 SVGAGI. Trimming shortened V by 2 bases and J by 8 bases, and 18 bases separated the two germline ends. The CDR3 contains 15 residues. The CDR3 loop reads CASSYKGFSSVGYTF. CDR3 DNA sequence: TGTGCCAGCAGTTACAAGGGGTTCAGTTCTGTAGGCTACACCTTC.

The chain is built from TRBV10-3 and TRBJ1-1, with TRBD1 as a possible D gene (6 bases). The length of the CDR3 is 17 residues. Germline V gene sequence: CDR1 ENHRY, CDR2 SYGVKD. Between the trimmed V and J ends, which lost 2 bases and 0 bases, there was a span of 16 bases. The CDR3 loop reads CAISERQAPRVNTEAFF. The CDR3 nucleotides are TGTGCCATCAGTGAGCGACAGGCCCCGAGGGTGAACACTGAAGCTTTCTTT.

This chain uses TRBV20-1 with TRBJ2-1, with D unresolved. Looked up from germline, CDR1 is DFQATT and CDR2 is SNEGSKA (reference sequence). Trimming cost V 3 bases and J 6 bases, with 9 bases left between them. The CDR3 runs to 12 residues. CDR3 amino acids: CSASGRPNEQFF. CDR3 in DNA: TGCAGTGCTAGCGGACGACCCAATGAGCAGTTCTTC.

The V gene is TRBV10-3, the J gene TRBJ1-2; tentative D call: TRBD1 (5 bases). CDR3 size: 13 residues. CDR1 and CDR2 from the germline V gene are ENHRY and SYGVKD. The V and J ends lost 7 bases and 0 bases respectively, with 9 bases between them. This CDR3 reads CAIKQASNYGYTF. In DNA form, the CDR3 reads TGTGCCATCAAACAGGCTTCTAACTATGGCTACACCTTC.

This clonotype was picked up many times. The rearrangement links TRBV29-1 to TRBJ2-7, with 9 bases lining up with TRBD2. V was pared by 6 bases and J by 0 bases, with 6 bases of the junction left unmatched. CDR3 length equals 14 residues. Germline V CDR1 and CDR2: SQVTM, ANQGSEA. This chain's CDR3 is CSVFPAGGSYEQYF. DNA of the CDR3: TGCAGCGTATTCCCAGCGGGGGGCTCCTACGAGCAGTACTTC.

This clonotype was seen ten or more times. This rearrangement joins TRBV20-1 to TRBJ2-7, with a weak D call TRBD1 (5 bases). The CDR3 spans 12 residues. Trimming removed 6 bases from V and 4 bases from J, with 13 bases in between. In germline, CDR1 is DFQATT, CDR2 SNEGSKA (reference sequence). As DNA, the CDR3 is TGCAGTGCGTCGACAGTGGGATACGAGCAGTACTTC. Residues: CSASTVGYEQYF.

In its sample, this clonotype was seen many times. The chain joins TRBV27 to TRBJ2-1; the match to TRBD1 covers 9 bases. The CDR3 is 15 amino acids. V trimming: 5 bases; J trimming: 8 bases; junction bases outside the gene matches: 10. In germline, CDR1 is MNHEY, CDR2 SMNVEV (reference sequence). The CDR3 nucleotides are TGTGCCAGCAGTCACCTTGGGACAGGGATCCATGAGCAGTTCTTC. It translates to CASSHLGTGIHEQFF.

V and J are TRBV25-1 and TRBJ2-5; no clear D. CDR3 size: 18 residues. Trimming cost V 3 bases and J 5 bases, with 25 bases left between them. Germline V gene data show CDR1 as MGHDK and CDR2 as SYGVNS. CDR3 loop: CASSDSLPQPGRWETQYF. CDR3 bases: TGTGCCAGCAGTGATTCCCTCCCACAGCCCGGGCGTTGGGAGACCCAGTACTTC.

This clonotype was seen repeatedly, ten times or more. The CDR3: CASSPQGYNSPLHF. In nucleotides, the CDR3 is TGTGCCAGCAGCCCACAGGGCTATAATTCACCCCTCCACTTT. The chain carries TRBV4-2 and TRBJ1-6, with a weak D call TRBD1 (6 bases). Germline loops: CDR1 LGHNA, CDR2 YNFKEQ. The V end was cut by 4 bases, the J end by 3 bases, with 7 bases between. The CDR3 extends over 14 amino acids.

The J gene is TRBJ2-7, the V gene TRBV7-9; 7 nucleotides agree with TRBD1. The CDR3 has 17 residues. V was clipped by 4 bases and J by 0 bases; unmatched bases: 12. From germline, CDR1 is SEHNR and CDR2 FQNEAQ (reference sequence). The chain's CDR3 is CASSSILQGTGSYEQYF. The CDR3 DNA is TGTGCCAGCAGCTCAATCCTACAGGGGACGGGCTCCTACGAGCAGTACTTC. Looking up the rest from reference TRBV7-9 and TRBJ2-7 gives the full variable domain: DTGVSQNPRHKITKRGQNVTFRCDPISEHNRLYWYRQTLGQGPEFLTYFQNEAQLEKSRLLSDRFSAERPKGSFSTLEIQRTEQGDSAMYLCASSSILQGTGSYEQYFGPGTRLTVT.

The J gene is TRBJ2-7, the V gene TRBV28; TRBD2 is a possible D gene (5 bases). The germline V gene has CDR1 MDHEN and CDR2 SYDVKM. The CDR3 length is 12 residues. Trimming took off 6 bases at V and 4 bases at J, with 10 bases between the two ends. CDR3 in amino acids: CASRRVWYEQYF. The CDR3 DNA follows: TGTGCCAGCAGGAGGGTGTGGTACGAGCAGTACTTC.

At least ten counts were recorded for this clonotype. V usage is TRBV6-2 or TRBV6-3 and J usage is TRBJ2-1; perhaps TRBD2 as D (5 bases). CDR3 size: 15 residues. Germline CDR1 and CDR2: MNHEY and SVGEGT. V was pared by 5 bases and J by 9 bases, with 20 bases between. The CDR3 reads CASSPRDPPGGEQFF. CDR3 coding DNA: TGTGCCAGCAGTCCCCGGGATCCCCCCGGAGGTGAGCAGTTCTTC.

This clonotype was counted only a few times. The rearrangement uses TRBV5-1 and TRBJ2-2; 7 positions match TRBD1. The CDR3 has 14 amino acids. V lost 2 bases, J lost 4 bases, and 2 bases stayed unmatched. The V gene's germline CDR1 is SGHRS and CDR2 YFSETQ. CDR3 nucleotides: TGCGCCAGCAGCTTCCCAGGGGGCACCGGGGAGCTGTTTTTT. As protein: CASSFPGGTGELFF. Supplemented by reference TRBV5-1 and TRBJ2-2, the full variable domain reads KAGVTQTPRYLIKTRGQQVTLSCSPISGHRSVSWYQQTPGQGLQFLFEYFSETQRNKGNFPGRFSGRQFSNSRSEMNVSTLELGDSALYLCASSFPGGTGELFFGEGSRLTVL.

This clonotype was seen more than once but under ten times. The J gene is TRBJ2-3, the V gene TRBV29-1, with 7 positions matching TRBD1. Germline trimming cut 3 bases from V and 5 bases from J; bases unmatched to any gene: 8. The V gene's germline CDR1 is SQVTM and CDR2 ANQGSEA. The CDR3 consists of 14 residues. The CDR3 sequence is CSVDLITGEDTQYF. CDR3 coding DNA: TGCAGCGTTGACCTCATCACAGGGGAAGATACGCAGTATTTT.

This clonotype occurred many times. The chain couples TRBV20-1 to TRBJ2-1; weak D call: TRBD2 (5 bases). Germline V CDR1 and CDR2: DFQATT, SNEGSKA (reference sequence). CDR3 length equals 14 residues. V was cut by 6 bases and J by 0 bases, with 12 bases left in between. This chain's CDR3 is CSAADWSSYNEQFF. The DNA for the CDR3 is TGCAGTGCGGCGGACTGGAGCTCCTACAATGAGCAGTTCTTC.

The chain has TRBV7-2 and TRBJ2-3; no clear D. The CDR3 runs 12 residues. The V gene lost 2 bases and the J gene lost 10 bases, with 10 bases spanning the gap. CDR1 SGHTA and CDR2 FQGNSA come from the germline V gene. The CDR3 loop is CASSLIVSPQYF. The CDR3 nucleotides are TGTGCCAGCAGCTTAATTGTCTCTCCGCAGTATTTT.